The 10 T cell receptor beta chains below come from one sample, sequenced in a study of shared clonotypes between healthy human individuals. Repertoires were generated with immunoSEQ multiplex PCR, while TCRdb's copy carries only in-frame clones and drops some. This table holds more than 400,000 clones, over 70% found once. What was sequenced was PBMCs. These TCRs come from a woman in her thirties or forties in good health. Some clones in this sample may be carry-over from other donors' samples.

CDR3 nucleotide sequence: TGTGCCCAGAGAGGCGGGAGGGCCCACGAGACCCAGTACTTC. Translated: CAQRGGRAHETQYF. The chain combines TRBV2 with TRBJ2-5; 9 bases agree with TRBD2. Unmatched junction bases numbered 12, after V lost 11 bases and J lost 5 bases. This CDR3 contains 14 residues. Germline loops: CDR1 SNHLY, CDR2 FYNNEI.

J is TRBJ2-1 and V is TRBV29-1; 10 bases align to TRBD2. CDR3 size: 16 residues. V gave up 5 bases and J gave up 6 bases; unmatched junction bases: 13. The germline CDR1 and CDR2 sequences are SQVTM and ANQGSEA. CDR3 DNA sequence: TGCAGCGTTTCAAGCGGGAGGGCCCCGTGGCGCAATGAGCAGTTCTTC. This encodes CSVSSGRAPWRNEQFF.

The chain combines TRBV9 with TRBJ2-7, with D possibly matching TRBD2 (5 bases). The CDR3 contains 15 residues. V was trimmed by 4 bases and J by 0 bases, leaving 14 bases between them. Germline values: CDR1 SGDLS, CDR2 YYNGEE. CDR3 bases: TGTGCCAGCAGCAGGACTCCATTGAGCTCCTACGAGCAGTACTTC. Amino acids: CASSRTPLSSYEQYF.

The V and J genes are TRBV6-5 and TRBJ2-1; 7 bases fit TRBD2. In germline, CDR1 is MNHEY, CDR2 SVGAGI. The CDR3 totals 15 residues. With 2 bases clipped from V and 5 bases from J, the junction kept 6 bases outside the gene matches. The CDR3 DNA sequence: TGTGCCAGCAGTTACACCTCTAGCGGAAACAATGAGCAGTTCTTC. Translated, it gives CASSYTSSGNNEQFF.

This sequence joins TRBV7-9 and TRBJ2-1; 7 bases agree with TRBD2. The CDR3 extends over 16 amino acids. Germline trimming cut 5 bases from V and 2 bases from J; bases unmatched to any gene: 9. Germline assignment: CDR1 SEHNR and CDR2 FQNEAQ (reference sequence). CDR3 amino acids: CASSPRGGSTYNEQFF. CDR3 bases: TGTGCCAGCAGCCCAAGAGGCGGGAGCACCTACAATGAGCAGTTCTTC.

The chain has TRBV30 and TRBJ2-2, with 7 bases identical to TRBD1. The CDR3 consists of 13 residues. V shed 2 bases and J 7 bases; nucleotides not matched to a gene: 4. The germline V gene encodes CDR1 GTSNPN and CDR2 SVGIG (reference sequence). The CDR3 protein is CAWSRTGVGELFF. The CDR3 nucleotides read TGTGCCTGGAGTAGGACAGGCGTCGGGGAGCTGTTTTTT. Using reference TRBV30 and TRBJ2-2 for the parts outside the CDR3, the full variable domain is SQTIHQWPATLVQPVGSPLSLECTVEGTSNPNLYWYRQAAGRGLQLLFYSVGIGQISSEVPQNLSASRPQDRQFILSSKKLLLSDSGFYLCAWSRTGVGELFFGEGSRLTVL.

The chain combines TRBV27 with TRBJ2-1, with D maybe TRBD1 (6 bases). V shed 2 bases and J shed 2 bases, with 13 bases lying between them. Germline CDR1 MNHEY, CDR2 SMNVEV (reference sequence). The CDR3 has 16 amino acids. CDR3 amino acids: CASSLAGTPPYNEQFF. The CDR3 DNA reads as TGTGCCAGCAGTTTAGCCGGGACACCACCCTACAATGAGCAGTTCTTC.

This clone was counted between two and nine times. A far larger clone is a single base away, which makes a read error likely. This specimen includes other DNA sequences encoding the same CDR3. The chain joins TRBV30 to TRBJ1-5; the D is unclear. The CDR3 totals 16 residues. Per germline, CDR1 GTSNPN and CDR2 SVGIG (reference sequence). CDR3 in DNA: TGTGCCTGGAGTGTACAGTCCGGTACCTACAATCAGCCACAGCATTTT. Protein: CAWSVQSGTYNQPQHF.

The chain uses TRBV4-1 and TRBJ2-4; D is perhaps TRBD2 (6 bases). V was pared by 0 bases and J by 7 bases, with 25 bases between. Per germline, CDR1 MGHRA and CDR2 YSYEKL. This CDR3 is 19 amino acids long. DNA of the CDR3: TGCGCCAGCAGCCAAGAGCCCCACCTCTCCCCGGGAGCAAGGAACATTCAGTACTTC. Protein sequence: CASSQEPHLSPGARNIQYF.

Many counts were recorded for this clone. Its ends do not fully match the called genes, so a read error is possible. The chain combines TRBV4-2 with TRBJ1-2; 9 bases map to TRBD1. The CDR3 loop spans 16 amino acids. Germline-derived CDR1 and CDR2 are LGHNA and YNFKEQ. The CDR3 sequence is CASSQGAWGQGYGYTF. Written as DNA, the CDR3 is TGTGCCAGCAGTCAAGGTGCCTGGGGACAGGGCTATGGCTACACCTTC.